The next 20 T cell receptor beta chains were all read from a single sample in a study of T cell responses to AZD1222 COVID-19 vaccine. Profiling relied on immunoSEQ multiplex PCR, and the TCRdb table lists in-frame clones only, not all of them. The top ten hold 4.5% to 7% of the sample, which has 130,000 or so clones, over 75% seen once. Sequenced here: peripheral blood, sampled 28 days after the second AZD1222 dose. All receptors derive from an adult who received the AZD1222 COVID-19 vaccine.

The rearrangement uses TRBV28 and TRBJ1-1; weak D call: TRBD1 (5 bases). Germline CDR1 and CDR2: MDHEN and SYDVKM. Trimming cost V 5 bases and J 4 bases, with 17 bases left between them. This CDR3 has 15 amino acids. The CDR3 region has the DNA TGTGCCAGCAGTGGGGGGTCGCAGGGCGGCACTGAAGCTTTCTTT. It yields the protein CASSGGSQGGTEAFF.

V gene TRBV21-1 combines with J gene TRBJ1-1; TRBD1 is taken as the D call from the table, unchecked against the DNA. TRBV21-1 is tagged as a pseudogene. This CDR3 contains 15 residues. The CDR3 DNA sequence: TGTGCCAGCACCACACAGGGGGAGCATTCCACTGAAGCTTTCTTT. Its protein product is CASTTQGEHSTEAFF.

This clone was counted once. The chain uses TRBV6-5 and TRBJ1-4; D gene ambiguous. From germline, CDR1 is MNHEY and CDR2 SVGAGI. Trimming left V 6 bases short and J 12 bases short, with 20 bases between. The length of the CDR3 is 14 residues. CDR3 region: CASSPTGWARELFF. The CDR3 nucleotides are TGTGCCAGCAGCCCCACGGGGTGGGCGCGGGAACTGTTTTTT.

With respect to this clone: Other nucleotide sequences in the sample specify the same CDR3. The CDR3 nucleotides read TGTGCCAGCAGCCCCGTAGGGAGGACGGGTACCTACGAGCAGTACTTC. The encoded protein is CASSPVGRTGTYEQYF. The chain carries TRBV11-2 and TRBJ2-7; the D gene is possibly TRBD2 (6 bases). This CDR3 contains 16 residues. Per the germline V gene, CDR1 is SGHAT and CDR2 is FQNNGV. V lost 5 bases, J lost 2 bases, and 19 bases lay in between.

This sequence joins TRBV11-2 and TRBJ1-1; D possibly corresponds to TRBD1 (5 bases). CDR3 size: 11 residues. Trimming pared 3 bases from V and 11 bases from J, leaving 10 bases between. Per germline, CDR1 SGHAT and CDR2 FQNNGV. CDR3 sequence reads: CASSLGPGAFF. CDR3 sequence (DNA): TGTGCCAGCAGCTTGGGGCCGGGTGCTTTCTTT.

This rearrangement joins TRBV6-5 to TRBJ2-7; possible D gene TRBD1, 6 bases. V lost 7 bases and J lost 1, with 17 bases in between. This CDR3 region has 15 residues. CDR1 and CDR2 (germline): MNHEY, SVGAGI. The CDR3 region is CASTPTQGPSYEQYF. The CDR3 bases are TGTGCCAGCACCCCGACCCAGGGGCCATCCTACGAGCAGTACTTC.

The chain is built from TRBV29-1 and TRBJ2-1, with a possible D match to TRBD2 (7 bases). The V gene's germline CDR1 is SQVTM and CDR2 ANQGSEA. The CDR3 has 15 residues. The ends were cut back, 4 bases at V and 4 bases at J, with 17 bases in the middle. Here the CDR3 reads CSVVRGRALYNEQFF. The CDR3 DNA reads TGCAGCGTTGTTAGGGGGAGGGCCTTGTACAATGAGCAGTTCTTC.

The CDR3 DNA sequence: TGTGCCAGCAGTGACGGTCAGGAGCTTGCAACTAATGAAAAACTGTTTTTT. It is translated as CASSDGQELATNEKLFF. The chain has TRBV6-4 and TRBJ1-4; D is ambiguous. Trimming pared 2 bases from V and 0 bases from J, leaving 13 bases between. Per the germline V gene, CDR1 is MRHNA and CDR2 is SNTAGT. This CDR3 has 17 amino acids.

In nucleotides, the CDR3 is TGCGCCAGCAGCCAGACTAGCGGGAGAAGTGGGGCTAGCACAGATACGCAGTATTTT. Protein: CASSQTSGRSGASTDTQYF. The V and J genes are TRBV4-1 and TRBJ2-3, with 12 nucleotides matching TRBD2. CDR3 length: 19 amino acids. V lost 3 bases and J lost 0; bases outside the gene matches: 10. Germline V CDR1 and CDR2: MGHRA, YSYEKL.

The chain is built from TRBV6-2 or TRBV6-3 and TRBJ2-7, with a possible D match to TRBD1 (5 bases). CDR3 length: 12 amino acids. Germline V lookup: CDR1 MNHEY, CDR2 SVGEGT. Trimming pared 2 bases from V and 3 bases from J, leaving 5 bases between. The CDR3 DNA reads TGTGCCAGCAGTTACCAGGGCTACGAGCAGTACTTC. It is translated as CASSYQGYEQYF.

This clone was counted a single time. The chain combines TRBV4-1 with TRBJ1-3, with D uncertain. V was clipped by 0 bases and J by 0 bases, with 15 bases between them. CDR1 and CDR2 from the germline V gene are MGHRA and YSYEKL. This CDR3 has 18 amino acids. The CDR3 spells CASSQDGWAGGSGNTIYF. The CDR3 nucleotides read TGCGCCAGCAGCCAAGACGGCTGGGCGGGAGGCTCTGGAAACACCATATATTTT.

This clone has only one observation. V gene TRBV19 combines with J gene TRBJ1-6; 8 bases are shared with TRBD1. From germline, CDR1 is LNHDA and CDR2 SQIVND (reference sequence). This CDR3 comprises 13 residues. After removal of 9 bases from V and 8 bases from J, the junction contained 6 bases not matched to a gene. CDR3 DNA: TGTGCCAGCAATGACAGGGGCTATTCACCCCTCCACTTT. Translating gives CASNDRGYSPLHF. The full variable domain, rest sourced from reference TRBV19 and TRBJ1-6, is DGGITQSPKYLFRKEGQNVTLSCEQNLNHDAMYWYRQDPGQGLRLIYYSQIVNDFQKGDIAEGYSVSREKKESFPLTVTSAQKNPTAFYLCASNDRGYSPLHFGNGTRLTVT.

In its sample, this clone was seen a few times. This rearrangement joins TRBV10-3 to TRBJ2-7; D is perhaps TRBD2 (6 bases). Trimming took 6 bases from V and 0 from J, leaving 15 bases between them. There are 15 residues in the CDR3. The germline V gene encodes CDR1 ENHRY and CDR2 SYGVKD. The CDR3 DNA reads TGTGCCATCAGCCGGACTACCGTTATCTCCTACGAGCAGTACTTC. It is translated as CAISRTTVISYEQYF.

The chain is built from TRBV6-4 and TRBJ2-2; no reliable D call. This CDR3 region has 13 residues. V was trimmed by 5 bases and J by 5 bases, leaving 9 bases between them. Germline CDR1 MRHNA, CDR2 SNTAGT. The CDR3 sequence: CASSTEGTGELFF. The CDR3 region has the DNA TGTGCCAGCAGTACCGAAGGAACCGGGGAGCTGTTTTTT.

This clone was observed a single time. V is TRBV7-2 and J is TRBJ1-1; D is ambiguous. The CDR3 sequence is 12 residues long. Germline CDR1 reads SGHTA; CDR2 reads FQGNSA. Trimming took 2 bases from V and 2 from J, leaving 3 bases between them. CDR3 in amino acids: CASSLSNTEAFF. The CDR3 DNA follows: TGTGCCAGCAGCTTAAGTAACACTGAAGCTTTCTTT.

The chain links TRBV9 to TRBJ1-3; D gene ambiguous. Trimming left V 2 bases short and J 0 bases short, with 12 bases between. Germline lookup yields CDR1 SGDLS and CDR2 YYNGEE. There are 16 residues in the CDR3. CDR3 in amino acids: CASSVGGPTSGNTIYF. The CDR3 region has the DNA TGTGCCAGCAGCGTTGGAGGACCCACCTCTGGAAACACCATATATTTT.

The chain employs TRBV4-1 and TRBJ2-7; D is undetermined. Germline CDR1 is MGHRA and CDR2 is YSYEKL. The CDR3 length is 14 residues. V shed 1 base and J shed 2 bases, with 9 bases lying between them. This chain's CDR3 is CASSQGRQTYEQYF. CDR3 sequence (DNA): TGCGCCAGCAGCCAAGGTCGGCAGACCTACGAGCAGTACTTC.

This clone was detected a few times. The rearrangement uses TRBV29-1 and TRBJ1-1; tentative D call: TRBD1 (6 bases). CDR1 and CDR2 from the germline V gene are SQVTM and ANQGSEA. V was trimmed by 0 bases and J by 0 bases, leaving 17 bases between them. CDR3 size: 17 residues. CDR3 region: CSVEDHRGAPMNTEAFF. As DNA, the CDR3 is TGCAGCGTTGAAGATCATCGGGGGGCCCCCATGAACACTGAAGCTTTCTTT.

The chain is built from TRBV28 and TRBJ2-7; 8 positions match TRBD2. The germline V gene has CDR1 MDHEN and CDR2 SYDVKM. This CDR3 comprises 12 residues. V lost 7 bases, J lost 6 bases, and 5 bases stayed unmatched. The CDR3 reads CASTTGGFEQYF. In DNA form, the CDR3 reads TGTGCCAGCACCACGGGAGGGTTCGAGCAGTACTTC.

This chain connects TRBV7-6 to TRBJ1-1; possibly TRBD1 for D (5 bases). This CDR3 has 14 residues. CDR1 and CDR2 from the germline V gene are SGHVS and FNYEAQ. Trimming shortened V by 5 bases and J by 3 bases, and 13 bases separated the two germline ends. CDR3 amino acids: CASSTGPYYTEAFF. CDR3 bases: TGTGCCAGCAGCACGGGACCGTACTACACTGAAGCTTTCTTT. Full variable domain (missing parts from reference TRBV7-6 and TRBJ1-1): GAGVSQSPRYKVTKRGQDVALRCDPISGHVSLYWYRQALGQGPEFLTYFNYEAQQDKSGLPNDRFSAERPEGSISTLTIQRTEQRDSAMYRCASSTGPYYTEAFFGQGTRLTVV.